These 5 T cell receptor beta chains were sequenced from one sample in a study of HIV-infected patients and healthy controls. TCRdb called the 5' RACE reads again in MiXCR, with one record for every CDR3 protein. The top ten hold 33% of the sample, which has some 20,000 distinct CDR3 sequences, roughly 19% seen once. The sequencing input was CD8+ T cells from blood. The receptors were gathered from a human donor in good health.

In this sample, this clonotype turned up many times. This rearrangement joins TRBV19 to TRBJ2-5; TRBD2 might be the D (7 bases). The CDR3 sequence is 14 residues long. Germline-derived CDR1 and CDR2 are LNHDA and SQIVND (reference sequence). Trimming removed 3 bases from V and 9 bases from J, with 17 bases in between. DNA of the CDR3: TGTGCCAGTAGTATCGGTCTCCGGGGGGCGGCCCAGTACTTC. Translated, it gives CASSIGLRGAAQYF.

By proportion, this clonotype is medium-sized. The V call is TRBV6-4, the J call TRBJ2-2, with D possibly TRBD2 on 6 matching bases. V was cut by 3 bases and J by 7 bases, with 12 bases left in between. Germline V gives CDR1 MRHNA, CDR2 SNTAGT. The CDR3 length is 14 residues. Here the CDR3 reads CASSEASENGELFF. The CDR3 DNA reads TGTGCCAGCAGTGAAGCTAGCGAAAACGGGGAGCTGTTTTTT.

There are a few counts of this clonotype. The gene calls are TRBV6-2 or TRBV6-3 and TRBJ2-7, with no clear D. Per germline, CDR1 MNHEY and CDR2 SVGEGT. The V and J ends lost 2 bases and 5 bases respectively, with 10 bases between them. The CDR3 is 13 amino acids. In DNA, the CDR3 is TGTGCCAGCAGTTACCCCCCATCGGACGAGCAGTACTTC. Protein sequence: CASSYPPSDEQYF.

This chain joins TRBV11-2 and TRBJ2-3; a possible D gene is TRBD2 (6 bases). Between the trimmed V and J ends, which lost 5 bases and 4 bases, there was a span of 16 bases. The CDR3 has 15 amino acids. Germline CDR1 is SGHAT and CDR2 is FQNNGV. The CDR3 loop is CASSTRDFKADTQYF. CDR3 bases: TGTGCCAGCAGCACCCGGGACTTCAAGGCAGATACGCAGTATTTT. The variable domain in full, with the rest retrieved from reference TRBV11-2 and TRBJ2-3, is EAGVAQSPRYKIIEKRQSVAFWCNPISGHATLYWYQQILGQGPKLLIQFQNNGVVDDSQLPKDRFSAERLKGVDSTLKIQPAKLEDSAVYLCASSTRDFKADTQYFGPGTRLTVL.

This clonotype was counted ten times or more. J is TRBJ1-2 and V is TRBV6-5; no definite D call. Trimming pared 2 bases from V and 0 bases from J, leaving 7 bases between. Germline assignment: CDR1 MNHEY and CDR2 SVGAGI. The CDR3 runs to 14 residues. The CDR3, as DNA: TGTGCCAGCAGTTACGGGCCAGCTAACTATGGCTACACCTTC. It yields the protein CASSYGPANYGYTF.